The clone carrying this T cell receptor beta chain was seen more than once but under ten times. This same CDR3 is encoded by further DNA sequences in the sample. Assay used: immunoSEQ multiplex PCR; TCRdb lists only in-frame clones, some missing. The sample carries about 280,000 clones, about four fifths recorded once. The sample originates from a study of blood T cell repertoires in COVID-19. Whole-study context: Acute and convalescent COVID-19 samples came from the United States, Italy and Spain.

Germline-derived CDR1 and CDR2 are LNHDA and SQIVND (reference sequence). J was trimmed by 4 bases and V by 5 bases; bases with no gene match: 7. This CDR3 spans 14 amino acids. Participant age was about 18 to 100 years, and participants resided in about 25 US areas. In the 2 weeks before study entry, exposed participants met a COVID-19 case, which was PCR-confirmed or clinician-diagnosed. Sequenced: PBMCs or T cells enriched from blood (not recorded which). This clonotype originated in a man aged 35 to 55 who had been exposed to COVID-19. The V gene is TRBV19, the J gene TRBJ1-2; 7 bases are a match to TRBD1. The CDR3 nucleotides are TGTGCCAGTAGTTCAGGGGGTCTTAGCTATGGCTACACCTTC. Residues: CASSSGGLSYGYTF.